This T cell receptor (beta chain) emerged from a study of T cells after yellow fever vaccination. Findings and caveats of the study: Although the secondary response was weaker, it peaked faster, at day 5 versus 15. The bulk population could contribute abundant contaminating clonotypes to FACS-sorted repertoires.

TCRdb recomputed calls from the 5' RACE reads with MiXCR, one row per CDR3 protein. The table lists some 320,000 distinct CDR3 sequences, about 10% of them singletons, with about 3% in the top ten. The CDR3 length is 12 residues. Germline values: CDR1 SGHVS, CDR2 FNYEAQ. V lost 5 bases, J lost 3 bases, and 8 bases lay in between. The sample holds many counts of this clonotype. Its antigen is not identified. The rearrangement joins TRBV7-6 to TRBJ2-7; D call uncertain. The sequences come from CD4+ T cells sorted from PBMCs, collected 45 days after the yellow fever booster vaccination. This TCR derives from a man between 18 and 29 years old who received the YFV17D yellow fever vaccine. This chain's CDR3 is CASSATGYEQYF. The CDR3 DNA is TGTGCCAGCAGCGCCACCGGCTACGAGCAGTACTTC.